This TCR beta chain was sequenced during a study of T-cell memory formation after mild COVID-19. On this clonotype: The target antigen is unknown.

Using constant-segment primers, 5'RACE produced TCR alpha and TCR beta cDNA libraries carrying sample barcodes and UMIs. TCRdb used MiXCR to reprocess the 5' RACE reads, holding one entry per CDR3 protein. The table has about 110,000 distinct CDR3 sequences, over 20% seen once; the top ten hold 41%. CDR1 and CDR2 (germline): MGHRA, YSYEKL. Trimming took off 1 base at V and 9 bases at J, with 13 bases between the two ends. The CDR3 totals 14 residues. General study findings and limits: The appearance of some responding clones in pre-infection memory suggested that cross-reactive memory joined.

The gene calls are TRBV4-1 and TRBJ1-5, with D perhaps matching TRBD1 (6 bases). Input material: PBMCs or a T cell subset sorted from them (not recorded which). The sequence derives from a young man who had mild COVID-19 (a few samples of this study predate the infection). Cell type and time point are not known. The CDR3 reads CASSQGPDSWPQHF. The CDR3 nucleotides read TGCGCCAGCAGCCAAGGACCGGACAGCTGGCCCCAGCATTTT.